This T cell receptor (beta chain) was retrieved from a study of blood T cell repertoires in COVID-19. This clone was recorded once. The CDR3 covers 13 residues. Germline CDR1 reads KGHSH; CDR2 reads LQKENI. The V gene lost 5 bases and the J gene lost 0 bases, with 4 bases spanning the gap. The table came from immunoSEQ multiplex PCR; TCRdb's copy has only in-frame clones and leaves some out. This repertoire shows 35,000 to 45,000 clones, over 70% found once; its top ten account for 7.5% to 10%. The chain has TRBV18 and TRBJ1-4; D not resolved. The TCR was taken from a human donor in a cohort sampled during active COVID-19. Sequences were obtained from peripheral blood. CDR3 residues: CASSSSTNEKLFF. CDR3 in DNA: TGTGCCAGCTCATCGTCAACTAATGAAAAACTGTTTTTT.